Below, 5 T cell receptor beta chains from the same sample are listed, as sequenced in a study of blood T cell repertoires in COVID-19. Here immunoSEQ multiplex PCR was the method, and the copy in TCRdb shows in-frame clones only, minus some. Altogether roughly 140,000 clones are present, 88% being singletons, with the ten largest covering less than 2%. The sequencing sample was made of peripheral blood. Receptor source: a man between 65 and 79 years old with acute or convalescent COVID-19.

This chain connects TRBV30 to TRBJ1-4; 7 bases align to TRBD1. This CDR3 comprises 15 residues. J was trimmed by 9 bases and V by 1 base; bases with no gene match: 11. Germline CDR1 reads GTSNPN; CDR2 reads SVGIG (reference sequence). CDR3 protein: CAWSATGVPGQKLFF. DNA for the CDR3: TGTGCCTGGAGTGCAACAGGGGTTCCGGGCCAAAAACTGTTTTTT.

This sequence joins TRBV2 and TRBJ1-5, with D possibly being TRBD1 (6 bases). The ends were cut back, 4 bases at V and 9 bases at J, with 16 bases in the middle. The germline V gene encodes CDR1 SNHLY and CDR2 FYNNEI. The CDR3 contains 14 residues. CDR3 sequence reads: CASSAARGGAPQHF. For the CDR3, the DNA is TGTGCCAGCAGTGCCGCCCGAGGGGGAGCGCCCCAGCATTTT.

J is TRBJ2-1 and V is TRBV15, with a possible D match to TRBD2 (5 bases). The ends were cut back, 7 bases at V and 2 bases at J, with 12 bases in the middle. CDR1 and CDR2 from the germline V gene are LNHNV and YYDKDF (reference sequence). This CDR3 region has 14 residues. The CDR3 region is CATKSGATYNEQFF. Written as DNA, the CDR3 is TGTGCCACCAAGAGCGGAGCAACCTACAATGAGCAGTTCTTC.

The chain has TRBV5-1 and TRBJ1-6; maybe TRBD1 (5 bases). Trimming cost V 4 bases and J 9 bases, with 20 bases left between them. The CDR3 is 16 residues long. The germline CDR1 and CDR2 sequences are SGHRS and YFSETQ. CDR3 protein: CASSQLERGAGSPLHF. CDR3 nucleotide sequence: TGCGCCAGCAGCCAGTTGGAACGTGGGGCTGGTTCACCCCTCCACTTT.

V is TRBV5-1 and J is TRBJ2-5, with 14 positions matching TRBD2. The CDR3 sequence is 16 residues long. V lost 5 bases and J lost 5; bases outside the gene matches: 8. The V gene's germline CDR1 is SGHRS and CDR2 YFSETQ. The CDR3 DNA reads TGCGCCAGCAGTACCGGGACTAGCGGGGGATACGAGACCCAGTACTTC. Translation gives CASSTGTSGGYETQYF.